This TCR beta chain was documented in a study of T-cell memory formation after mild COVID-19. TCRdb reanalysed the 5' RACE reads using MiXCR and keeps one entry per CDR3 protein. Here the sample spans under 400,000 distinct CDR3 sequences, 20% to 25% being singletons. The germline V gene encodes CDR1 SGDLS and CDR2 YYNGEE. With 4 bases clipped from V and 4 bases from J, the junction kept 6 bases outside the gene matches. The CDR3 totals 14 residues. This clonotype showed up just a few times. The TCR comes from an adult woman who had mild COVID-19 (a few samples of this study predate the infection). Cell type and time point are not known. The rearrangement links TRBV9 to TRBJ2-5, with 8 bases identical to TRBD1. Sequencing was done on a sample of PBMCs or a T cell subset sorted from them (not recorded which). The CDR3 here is CASSSDRVGETQYF. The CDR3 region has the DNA TGTGCCAGCAGCTCGGACAGGGTGGGAGAGACCCAGTACTTC.